The present T cell receptor beta chain was sequenced within a study of T cells in Graves' hyperthyroidism and ophthalmopathy. The sample holds a few counts of this clonotype. As yet, its antigen is unknown. One end of the junction fails to match germline, which may point to a read error. The V gene's germline CDR1 is MGHRA and CDR2 YSYEKL. There are 14 residues in the CDR3. Using RNA transcripts as the source, TCR beta CDR3 regions were amplified. HTBI primers were used for first-round RT-PCR of the TCR CDR3. TCRdb itself ran the multiplex PCR reads through MiXCR, one entry per CDR3 protein. The sample records about 610,000 distinct CDR3 sequences, roughly 15% being singletons. Findings of the study overall: Among thyroid clonotypes expanded above 0.001, most also appeared in blood. With a median lead of around 5.9 months before onset, the model predicted ophthalmopathy.

J is TRBJ2-2 and V is TRBV4-1, with D unresolved. The origin of this receptor is a woman in her thirties or forties with Graves' ophthalmopathy. The sequencing input was blood. The chain's CDR3 is CASSPKINTGELFF. DNA for the CDR3: TGCGCCAGCAGCCCAAAGATAAACACCGGAGAGCTGTTTTTT.